This T cell receptor beta chain was sequenced in a study of blood T cell repertoires in COVID-19. On the study more broadly: Both acute and convalescent COVID-19 samples were obtained from the United States, Italy and Spain. Nucleic acid was either cDNA or gDNA, and it came from T cells, B-cell-depleted T cells, or PBMCs.

The CDR3 runs 15 residues. V shed 2 bases and J 4 bases; nucleotides not matched to a gene: 2. Germline-derived CDR1 and CDR2 are MNHEY and SMNVEV (reference sequence). Per the authors' pipeline: Amplification with reference gene primers provided the estimates of nucleated cell counts. Assay used: immunoSEQ multiplex PCR; TCRdb lists only in-frame clones, some missing. Clone size and V and J calls were adopted from that table, with D and trimming inferred from the DNA. The sample holds 150,000 to 200,000 clones, roughly 82% seen once. Sequencing used peripheral blood. This chain links TRBV27 with TRBJ2-7; 13 bases are a match to TRBD2. The clonotype comes from a woman aged 70 to 79 with acute or convalescent COVID-19. The CDR3 loop is CASSLRTSGRYEQYF. CDR3 nucleotides: TGTGCCAGCAGTTTAAGGACTAGCGGGAGATACGAGCAGTACTTC.